The 21 T cell receptor beta chains listed next were all sequenced from one sample in a study of T-cell memory formation after mild COVID-19. MiXCR was run by TCRdb on the 5' RACE reads, yielding one entry per CDR3 protein. The sample has approximately 65,000 distinct CDR3 sequences, about a tenth seen once. Sequenced: PBMCs or a T cell subset sorted from them (not recorded which). These receptors came from a man aged 18 to 29 who had mild COVID-19 (a few samples of this study predate the infection). Cell type and time point are not known.

This clonotype was seen only a few times. V and J are TRBV4-1 and TRBJ1-4; D is unresolved. The V end was cut by 2 bases, the J end by 0 bases, with 10 bases between. This CDR3 spans 16 amino acids. The germline gives CDR1 MGHRA, CDR2 YSYEKL. The CDR3 loop reads CASSQYSDPTNEKLFF. The CDR3 DNA reads as TGCGCCAGCAGCCAATACTCCGATCCAACTAATGAAAAACTGTTTTTT.

This clonotype was seen a few times. This rearrangement joins TRBV24-1 to TRBJ2-5, with 9 positions matching TRBD1. Looked up from germline, CDR1 is KGHDR and CDR2 is SFDVKD. CDR3 length: 14 residues. After removal of 4 bases from V and 3 bases from J, the junction contained 2 bases not matched to a gene. CDR3 protein: CATSDTGGEETQYF. The DNA of the CDR3 is TGTGCCACCAGTGACACAGGGGGCGAAGAGACCCAGTACTTC.

The rearrangement links TRBV29-1 to TRBJ2-5; TRBD2 matches 8 bases. Germline CDR1 and CDR2: SQVTM and ANQGSEA. With 4 bases clipped from V and 4 bases from J, the junction kept 8 bases outside the gene matches. The CDR3 covers 14 residues. The CDR3 DNA reads as TGCAGCGTTGTGCTAGGACTAGCTGGAGAGACCCAGTACTTC. It encodes CSVVLGLAGETQYF.

This sequence joins TRBV6-2 or TRBV6-3 and TRBJ2-7, with TRBD2 matching 8 bases. The CDR3 runs to 14 residues. Germline V gene sequence: CDR1 MNHEY, CDR2 SVGEGT. V trimming: 7 bases; J trimming: 3 bases; junction bases outside the gene matches: 8. The CDR3 DNA reads as TGTGCCAGCACCCACCCCGGGGGGGACTACGAGCAGTACTTC. This gives the protein CASTHPGGDYEQYF.

J is TRBJ1-5 and V is TRBV18; D not certain. V lost 6 bases, J lost 4 bases, and 7 bases lay in between. Germline V gives CDR1 KGHSH, CDR2 LQKENI. The CDR3 is made up of 12 amino acids. As DNA, the CDR3 is TGTGCCAGCTCTCCTCCGAATCAGCCCCAGCATTTT. Its protein product is CASSPPNQPQHF.

This clonotype occurred many times. The V call is TRBV6-5, the J call TRBJ2-1, with no clear D. The germline CDR1 and CDR2 sequences are MNHEY and SVGAGI. This CDR3 is built from 13 residues. With 6 bases removed from V and 3 bases from J, the gap between germline ends came to 9 bases. In DNA form, the CDR3 reads TGTGCCAGCAGCCCCAATTACTACAATGAGCAGTTCTTC. This encodes CASSPNYYNEQFF.

This clonotype has more than one count but fewer than ten. The rearrangement links TRBV5-6 to TRBJ2-5, with D possibly matching TRBD2 (5 bases). CDR1 and CDR2 from the germline V gene are SGHDT and YYEEEE. Trimming removed 3 bases from V and 2 bases from J, with 8 bases in between. The CDR3 has 13 residues. The CDR3: CASSSLVQETQYF. The DNA of the CDR3 is TGTGCCAGCAGCTCACTAGTGCAAGAGACCCAGTACTTC.

V usage is TRBV5-8 and J usage is TRBJ2-1; D call uncertain. Trimming shortened V by 2 bases and J by 6 bases, and 12 bases separated the two germline ends. The CDR3 loop spans 14 amino acids. Germline V lookup: CDR1 SGHTS, CDR2 YDEGEE. In DNA form, the CDR3 reads TGTGCCAGCAGCTTCCCCCTCGGGTTCAATGAGCAGTTCTTC. This translates into CASSFPLGFNEQFF.

The chain couples TRBV28 to TRBJ2-3, with 7 positions matching TRBD1. V shed 5 bases and J 2 bases; nucleotides not matched to a gene: 4. This CDR3 comprises 14 residues. CDR1 and CDR2 (germline): MDHEN, SYDVKM. CDR3 in DNA: TGTGCCAGCAGTGCCGGACAGGACACAGATACGCAGTATTTT. Protein sequence: CASSAGQDTDTQYF.

This clonotype appeared a few times. V is TRBV5-1 and J is TRBJ1-6; 7 positions match TRBD1. CDR1 and CDR2 (germline): SGHRS, YFSETQ. With V trimmed by 0 bases and J by 1 base, 4 bases remained unmatched. There are 17 residues in the CDR3. This chain's CDR3 is CASSLGQGGSYNSPLHF. The CDR3 nucleotides read TGCGCCAGCAGCTTGGGACAGGGTGGTTCCTATAATTCACCCCTCCACTTT. The variable domain in full, with the rest retrieved from reference TRBV5-1 and TRBJ1-6, is KAGVTQTPRYLIKTRGQQVTLSCSPISGHRSVSWYQQTPGQGLQFLFEYFSETQRNKGNFPGRFSGRQFSNSRSEMNVSTLELGDSALYLCASSLGQGGSYNSPLHFGNGTRLTVT.

The rearrangement links TRBV20-1 to TRBJ2-3; TRBD1 matches at 8 bases. In germline, CDR1 is DFQATT, CDR2 SNEGSKA (reference sequence). Trimming took 4 bases from V and 0 from J; bases not matched to a gene: 15. The CDR3 length is 18 residues. CDR3 nucleotides: TGCAGTGCTACCGGGCCGGTGGGGCAGGGGGCAAGCACAGATACGCAGTATTTT. The encoded protein is CSATGPVGQGASTDTQYF.

This clonotype has only a few counts. The J gene is TRBJ2-7, the V gene TRBV7-2; 12 bases map to TRBD2. V trimming: 5 bases; J trimming: 0 bases; junction bases outside the gene matches: 2. Germline loops: CDR1 SGHTA, CDR2 FQGNSA. The CDR3 loop spans 15 amino acids. CDR3 in amino acids: CASSLTSGSSYEQYF. DNA of the CDR3: TGTGCCAGCAGCCTGACTAGCGGGAGCTCCTACGAGCAGTACTTC.

The chain links TRBV12-3 or TRBV12-4 to TRBJ2-7; weak D call: TRBD1 (5 bases). The CDR3 is 13 amino acids. Between the trimmed V and J ends, which lost 4 bases and 4 bases, there was a span of 11 bases. CDR3: CASSYYRIYEQYF. The CDR3 coding sequence is TGTGCCAGCAGTTACTACAGGATTTACGAGCAGTACTTC.

This clonotype was detected a few times. The chain is built from TRBV12-3 or TRBV12-4 and TRBJ2-1; D might be TRBD2 (5 bases). The V gene lost 3 bases and the J gene lost 9 bases, with 9 bases spanning the gap. The CDR3 is made up of 12 amino acids. CDR3 loop: CASSLDWGEQFF. The CDR3 DNA is TGTGCCAGCAGTTTGGACTGGGGTGAGCAGTTCTTC.

There are a few counts of this clonotype. The rearrangement joins TRBV2 to TRBJ2-5; D is tentatively TRBD1 or TRBD2 (6 bases each). V dropped 8 bases and J dropped 2 bases, with 9 bases sitting between them. Germline values: CDR1 SNHLY, CDR2 FYNNEI. CDR3 length: 12 amino acids. CDR3 region: CASRRGQETQYF. The CDR3 DNA reads as TGTGCCAGCCGGAGGGGGCAAGAGACCCAGTACTTC.

This clonotype was seen many times. The chain couples TRBV19 to TRBJ2-3; 8 nucleotides line up with TRBD2. Germline lookup yields CDR1 LNHDA and CDR2 SQIVND (reference sequence). V lost 6 bases to trimming and J lost 6 bases; unmatched junction nucleotides: 14. The CDR3 length is 16 residues. The CDR3 coding sequence is TGTGCCAGTAGCACTAGACCGGGACTAGGAGCGGATACGCAGTATTTT. It is translated as CASSTRPGLGADTQYF.

This clonotype has only a few counts. The V and J genes are TRBV18 and TRBJ2-3, with 9 bases matching TRBD2. Germline V gene lookup returns CDR1 KGHSH and CDR2 LQKENI. The CDR3 has 16 residues. V was pared by 1 base and J by 4 bases, with 6 bases of the junction left unmatched. Here the CDR3 DNA reads TGTGCCAGCTCACCACTGGGGACTAGCTCCGCAGATACGCAGTATTTT. Translated: CASSPLGTSSADTQYF.

The rearrangement links TRBV5-1 to TRBJ1-1, with 8 bases identical to TRBD1. Trimming cost V 1 base and J 1 base; bases outside gene matches: 3. Germline V gene sequence: CDR1 SGHRS, CDR2 YFSETQ. The CDR3 is made up of 15 amino acids. CDR3 sequence (DNA): TGCGCCAGCAGCTTGATAGGACAGGGGAACACTGAAGCTTTCTTT. Its protein is CASSLIGQGNTEAFF.

The chain employs TRBV20-1 and TRBJ2-5, with no clear D. V shed 2 bases and J shed 2 bases, with 0 bases lying between them. Germline V gene data show CDR1 as DFQATT and CDR2 as SNEGSKA (reference sequence). The CDR3 sequence is 10 residues long. The CDR3 region has the DNA TGCAGTGCTAGACAAGAGACCCAGTACTTC. It is translated as CSARQETQYF.

This clonotype was seen at least ten times. This chain connects TRBV4-3 to TRBJ2-3; maybe TRBD1 (6 bases). Germline-derived CDR1 and CDR2 are LGHNA and YSLEER. The CDR3 totals 16 residues. Deletions cut 0 bases from V and 0 bases from J, with 10 bases between. CDR3 in amino acids: CASSQDPRGSTDTQYF. CDR3 DNA: TGCGCCAGCAGCCAAGACCCCAGGGGTAGCACAGATACGCAGTATTTT.

This clonotype came up a few times. The genes are TRBV20-1 and TRBJ1-2; 10 bases align to TRBD1. The CDR3 loop spans 14 amino acids. In germline, CDR1 is DFQATT, CDR2 SNEGSKA (reference sequence). V lost 0 bases and J lost 6; bases outside the gene matches: 4. In DNA form, the CDR3 reads TGCAGTGCTAGAGATCCGGGGACAGGGGATGGCTACACCTTC. This translates into CSARDPGTGDGYTF.